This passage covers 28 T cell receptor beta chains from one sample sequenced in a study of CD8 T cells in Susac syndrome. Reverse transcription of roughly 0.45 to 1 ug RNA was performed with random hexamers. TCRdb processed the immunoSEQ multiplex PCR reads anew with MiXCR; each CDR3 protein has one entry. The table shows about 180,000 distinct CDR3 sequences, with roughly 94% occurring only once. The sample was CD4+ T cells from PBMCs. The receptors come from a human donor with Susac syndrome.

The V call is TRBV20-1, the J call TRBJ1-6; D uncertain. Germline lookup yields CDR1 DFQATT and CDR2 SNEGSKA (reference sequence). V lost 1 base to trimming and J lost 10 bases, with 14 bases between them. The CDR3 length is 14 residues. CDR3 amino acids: CSARAGGFDSPLHF. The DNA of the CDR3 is TGCAGTGCTAGAGCGGGAGGGTTTGACTCACCCCTCCACTTT.

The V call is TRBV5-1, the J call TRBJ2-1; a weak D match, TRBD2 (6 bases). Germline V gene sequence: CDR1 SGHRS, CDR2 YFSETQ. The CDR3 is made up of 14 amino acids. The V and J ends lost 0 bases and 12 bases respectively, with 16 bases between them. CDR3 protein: CASSLGTSGDRQFF. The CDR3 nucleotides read TGCGCCAGCAGCTTGGGGACGTCGGGGGATAGGCAGTTCTTC.

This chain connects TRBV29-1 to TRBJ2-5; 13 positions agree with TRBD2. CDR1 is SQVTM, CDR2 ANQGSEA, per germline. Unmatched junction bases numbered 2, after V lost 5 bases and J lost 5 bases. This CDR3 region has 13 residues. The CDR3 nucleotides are TGCAGCGTTTTACTAGCGGGGGGGGAGACCCAGTACTTC. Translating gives CSVLLAGGETQYF. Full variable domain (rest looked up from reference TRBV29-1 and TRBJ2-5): SAVISQKPSRDICQRGTSLTIQCQVDSQVTMMFWYRQQPGQSLTLIATANQGSEATYESGFVIDKFPISRPNLTFSTLTVSNMSPEDSSIYLCSVLLAGGETQYFGPGTRLLVL.

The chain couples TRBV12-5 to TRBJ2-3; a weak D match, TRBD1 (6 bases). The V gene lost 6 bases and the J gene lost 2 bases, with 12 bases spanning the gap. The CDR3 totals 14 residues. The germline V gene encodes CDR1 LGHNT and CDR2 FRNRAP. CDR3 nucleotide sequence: TGTGCTAGTGGCCTAGGACAGAACACAGATACGCAGTATTTT. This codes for CASGLGQNTDTQYF.

The CDR3 region is CASSSGQRNEQFF. CDR3 DNA: TGTGCCAGCAGCTCAGGACAGCGCAATGAGCAGTTCTTC. V gene TRBV7-7 combines with J gene TRBJ2-1, with a possible D match to TRBD1 (6 bases). Per germline, CDR1 SSHAT and CDR2 FNYEAQ (reference sequence). The ends were cut back, 4 bases at V and 6 bases at J, with 10 bases in the middle. This CDR3 has 13 amino acids.

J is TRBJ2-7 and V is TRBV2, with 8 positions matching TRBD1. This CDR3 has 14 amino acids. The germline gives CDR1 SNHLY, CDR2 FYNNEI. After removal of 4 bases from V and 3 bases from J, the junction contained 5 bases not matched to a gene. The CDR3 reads CASSVDRGHYEQYF. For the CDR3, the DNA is TGTGCCAGCAGTGTCGACAGGGGCCACTACGAGCAGTACTTC.

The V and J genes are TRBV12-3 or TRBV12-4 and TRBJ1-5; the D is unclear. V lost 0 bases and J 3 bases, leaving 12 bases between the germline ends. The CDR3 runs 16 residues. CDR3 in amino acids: CASSLAHRVDNQPQHF. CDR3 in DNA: TGTGCCAGCAGTTTAGCGCACAGAGTCGACAATCAGCCCCAGCATTTT.

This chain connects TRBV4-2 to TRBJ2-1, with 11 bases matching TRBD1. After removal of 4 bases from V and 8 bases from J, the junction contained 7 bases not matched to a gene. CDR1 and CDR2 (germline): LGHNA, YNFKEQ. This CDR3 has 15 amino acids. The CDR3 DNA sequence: TGTGCCAGCAGCCTCGGGACAGGGGGATCCGATGAGCAGTTCTTC. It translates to CASSLGTGGSDEQFF.

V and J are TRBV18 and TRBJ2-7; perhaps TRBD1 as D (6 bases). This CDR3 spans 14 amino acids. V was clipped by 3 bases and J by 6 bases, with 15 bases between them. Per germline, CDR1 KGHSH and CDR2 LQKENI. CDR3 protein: CASSPTGFLSEQYF. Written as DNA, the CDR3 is TGTGCCAGCTCACCGACAGGTTTCCTAAGCGAGCAGTACTTC.

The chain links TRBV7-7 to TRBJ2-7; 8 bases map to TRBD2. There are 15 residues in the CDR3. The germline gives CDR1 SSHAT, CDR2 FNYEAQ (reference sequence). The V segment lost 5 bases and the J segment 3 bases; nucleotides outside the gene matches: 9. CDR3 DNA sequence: TGTGCCAGCAGCCCCGGGGGGGACCTTAACTACGAGCAGTACTTC. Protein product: CASSPGGDLNYEQYF.

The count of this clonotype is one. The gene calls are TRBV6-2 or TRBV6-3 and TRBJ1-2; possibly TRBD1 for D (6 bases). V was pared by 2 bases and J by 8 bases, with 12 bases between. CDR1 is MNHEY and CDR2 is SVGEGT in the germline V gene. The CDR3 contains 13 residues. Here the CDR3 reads CASSYGQGQGYTF. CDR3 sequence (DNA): TGTGCCAGCAGTTACGGGCAGGGACAAGGCTACACCTTC.

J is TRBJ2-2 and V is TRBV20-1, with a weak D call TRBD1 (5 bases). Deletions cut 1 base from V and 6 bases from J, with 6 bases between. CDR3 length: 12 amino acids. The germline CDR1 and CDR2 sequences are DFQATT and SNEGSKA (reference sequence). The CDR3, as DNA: TGCAGTGCTAGAGGGGGCGCCGGGGAGCTGTTTTTT. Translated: CSARGGAGELFF.

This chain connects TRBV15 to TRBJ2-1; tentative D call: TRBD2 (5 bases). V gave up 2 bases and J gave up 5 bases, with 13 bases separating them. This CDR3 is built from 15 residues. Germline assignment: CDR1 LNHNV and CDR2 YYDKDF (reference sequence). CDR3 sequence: CATSRSAGRDNEQFF. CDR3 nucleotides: TGTGCCACCAGCAGATCGGCGGGTAGGGACAATGAGCAGTTCTTC.

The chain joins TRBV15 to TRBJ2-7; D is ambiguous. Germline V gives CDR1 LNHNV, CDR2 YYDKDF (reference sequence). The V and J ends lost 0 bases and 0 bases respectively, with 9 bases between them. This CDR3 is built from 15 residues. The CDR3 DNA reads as TGTGCCACCAGCAGAGACCCGAGTAGCTCCTACGAGCAGTACTTC. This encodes CATSRDPSSSYEQYF. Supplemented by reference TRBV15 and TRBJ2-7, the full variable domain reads DAMVIQNPRYQVTQFGKPVTLSCSQTLNHNVMYWYQQKSSQAPKLLFHYYDKDFNNEADTPDNFQSRRPNTSFCFLDIRSPGLGDTAMYLCATSRDPSSSYEQYFGPGTRLTVT.

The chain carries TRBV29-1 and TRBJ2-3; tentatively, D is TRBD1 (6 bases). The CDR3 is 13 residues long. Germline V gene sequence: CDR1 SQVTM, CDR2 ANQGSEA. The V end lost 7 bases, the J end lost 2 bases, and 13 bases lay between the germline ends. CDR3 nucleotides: TGCAGCGGCCGACAGGTTGTCACAGATACGCAGTATTTT. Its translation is CSGRQVVTDTQYF.

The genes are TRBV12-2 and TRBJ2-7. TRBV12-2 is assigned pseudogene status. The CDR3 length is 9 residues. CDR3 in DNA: TGTGCAAGTCGCTTACCGCAGTACTTC. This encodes CASRLPQYF.

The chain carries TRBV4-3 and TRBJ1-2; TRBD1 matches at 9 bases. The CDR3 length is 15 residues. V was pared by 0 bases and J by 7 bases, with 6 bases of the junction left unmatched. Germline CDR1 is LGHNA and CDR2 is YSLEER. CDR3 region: CASSQERGQGGGYTF. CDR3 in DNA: TGCGCCAGCAGCCAAGAAAGGGGACAGGGTGGTGGCTACACCTTC.

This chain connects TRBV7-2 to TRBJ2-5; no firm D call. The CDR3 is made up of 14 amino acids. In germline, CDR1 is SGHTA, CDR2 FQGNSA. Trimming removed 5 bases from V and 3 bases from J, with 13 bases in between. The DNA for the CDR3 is TGTGCCAGCAGCAGGACGGCGGTTGAAGAGACCCAGTACTTC. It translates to CASSRTAVEETQYF.

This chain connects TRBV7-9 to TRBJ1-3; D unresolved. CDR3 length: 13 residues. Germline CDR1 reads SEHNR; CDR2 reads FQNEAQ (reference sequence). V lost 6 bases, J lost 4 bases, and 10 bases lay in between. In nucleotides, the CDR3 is TGTGCCAGCAGGCACCGAGAAGGAAACACCATATATTTT. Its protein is CASRHREGNTIYF.

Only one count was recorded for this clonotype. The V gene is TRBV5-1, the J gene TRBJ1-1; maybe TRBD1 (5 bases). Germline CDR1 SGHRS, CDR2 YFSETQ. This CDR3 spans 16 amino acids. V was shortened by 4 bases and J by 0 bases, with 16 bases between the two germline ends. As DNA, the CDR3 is TGCGCCAGCAGCCGCAGGCCAGGGCCGATGAACACTGAAGCTTTCTTT. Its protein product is CASSRRPGPMNTEAFF.

The CDR3 DNA sequence: TGCAGTGCTAGTTGGGGGGATGGCACAGATACGCAGTATTTT. Translating gives CSASWGDGTDTQYF. The chain couples TRBV20-1 to TRBJ2-3, with TRBD2 as a possible D gene (6 bases). The CDR3 is 14 amino acids. Trimming stripped 3 bases from V and 1 base from J, with 11 bases between. The germline V gene has CDR1 DFQATT and CDR2 SNEGSKA (reference sequence).

CDR3 loop: CASSLNFGGDTEAFF. In DNA form, the CDR3 reads TGTGCCAGCAGTTTAAACTTTGGCGGGGACACTGAAGCTTTCTTT. The J gene is TRBJ1-1, the V gene TRBV12-3 or TRBV12-4, with D unclear. The CDR3 loop spans 15 amino acids. Trimming removed 2 bases from V and 3 bases from J, with 13 bases in between.

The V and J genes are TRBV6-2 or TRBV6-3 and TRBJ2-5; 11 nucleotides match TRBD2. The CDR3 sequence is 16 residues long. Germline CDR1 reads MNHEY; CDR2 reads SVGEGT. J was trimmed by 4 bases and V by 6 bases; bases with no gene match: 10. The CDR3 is CASSQPLAGGLETQYF. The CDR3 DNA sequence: TGTGCCAGCAGCCAACCCCTAGCGGGGGGACTAGAGACCCAGTACTTC.

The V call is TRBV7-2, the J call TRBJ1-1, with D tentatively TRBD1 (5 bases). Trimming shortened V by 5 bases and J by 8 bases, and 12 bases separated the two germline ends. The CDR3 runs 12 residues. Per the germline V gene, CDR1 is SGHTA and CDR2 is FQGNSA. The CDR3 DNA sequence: TGTGCCAGCAGCCCTCTAAACAGGGAAGCTTTCTTT. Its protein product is CASSPLNREAFF.

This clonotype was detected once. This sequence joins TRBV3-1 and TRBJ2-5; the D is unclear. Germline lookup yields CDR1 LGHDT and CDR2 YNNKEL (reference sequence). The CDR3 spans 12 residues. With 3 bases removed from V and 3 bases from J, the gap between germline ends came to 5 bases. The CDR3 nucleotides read TGTGCCAGCAGCCAGTTAGAAGAGACCCAGTACTTC. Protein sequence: CASSQLEETQYF.

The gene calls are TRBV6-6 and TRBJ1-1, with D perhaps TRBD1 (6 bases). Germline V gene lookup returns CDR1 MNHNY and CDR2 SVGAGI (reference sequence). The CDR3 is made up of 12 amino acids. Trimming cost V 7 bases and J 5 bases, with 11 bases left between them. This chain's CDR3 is CASTPRGTEAFF. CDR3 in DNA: TGTGCCAGCACCCCGAGGGGGACTGAAGCTTTCTTT.

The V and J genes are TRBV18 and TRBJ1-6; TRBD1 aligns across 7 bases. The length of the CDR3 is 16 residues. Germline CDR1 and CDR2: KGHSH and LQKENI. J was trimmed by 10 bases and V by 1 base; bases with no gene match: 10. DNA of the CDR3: TGTGCCAGCTCACCACAGGGGGCTTTTCAAAACTCACCCCTCCACTTT. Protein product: CASSPQGAFQNSPLHF.

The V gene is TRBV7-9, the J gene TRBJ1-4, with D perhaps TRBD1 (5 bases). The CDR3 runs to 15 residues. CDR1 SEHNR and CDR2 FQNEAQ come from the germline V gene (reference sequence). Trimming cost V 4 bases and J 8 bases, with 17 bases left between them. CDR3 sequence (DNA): TGTGCCAGCAGCTCAGCCGGGACGGCAATCGAAAAACTGTTTTTT. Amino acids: CASSSAGTAIEKLFF.